Below are 32 T cell receptor beta chains sequenced from a single sample in a study of shared clonotypes between healthy human individuals. Libraries were prepared by immunoSEQ multiplex PCR; TCRdb keeps only in-frame clonotypes and omits some of them. The table includes 1,400,000 or so clones, around 98.5% detected once. The material sequenced was naive CD4+ T cells sorted from blood. Subset of the sample: CD45RA+ positively selected. The receptors come from a young man in good health.

This clone occurred once. This chain links TRBV7-2 with TRBJ2-5, with TRBD1 identical over 7 bases. The length of the CDR3 is 14 residues. CDR1 and CDR2 (germline): SGHTA, FQGNSA. V lost 5 bases and J lost 1; bases outside the gene matches: 4. This CDR3 is CASSGRTGQETQYF. The DNA for the CDR3 is TGTGCCAGCAGCGGGCGGACAGGCCAAGAGACCCAGTACTTC.

This rearrangement joins TRBV28 to TRBJ2-7, with D perhaps matching TRBD1 (5 bases). V dropped 6 bases and J dropped 4 bases, with 10 bases sitting between them. Looked up from germline, CDR1 is MDHEN and CDR2 is SYDVKM. This CDR3 contains 12 residues. CDR3 in DNA: TGTGCCAGCAGATCAGACAGATACGAGCAGTACTTC. Its protein is CASRSDRYEQYF. Combining the CDR3 with reference TRBV28 and TRBJ2-7 gives the whole variable domain DVKVTQSSRYLVKRTGEKVFLECVQDMDHENMFWYRQDPGLGLRLIYFSYDVKMKEKGDIPEGYSVSREKKERFSLILESASTNQTSMYLCASRSDRYEQYFGPGTRLTVT.

This clone was observed once. The rearrangement uses TRBV29-1 and TRBJ1-1; D is uncertain. The V gene's germline CDR1 is SQVTM and CDR2 ANQGSEA. Trimming left V 7 bases short and J 11 bases short, with 14 bases between. The CDR3 is 10 amino acids. CDR3 DNA sequence: TGCAGCGCCCTTCTATCGGGGGCTTTCTTT. Translated: CSALLSGAFF.

The V gene is TRBV6-1, the J gene TRBJ1-5, with TRBD1 as a possible D gene (5 bases). This CDR3 has 16 residues. Per germline, CDR1 MNHNS and CDR2 SASEGT. V dropped 2 bases and J dropped 3 bases, with 14 bases sitting between them. The CDR3 bases are TGTGCCAGCAGTGAACACGATAGGGGTTTCAATCAGCCCCAGCATTTT. Its protein product is CASSEHDRGFNQPQHF.

This chain joins TRBV19 and TRBJ2-7; 7 bases are a match to TRBD2. V lost 5 bases and J lost 4; bases outside the gene matches: 8. The V gene's germline CDR1 is LNHDA and CDR2 SQIVND (reference sequence). This CDR3 comprises 14 residues. In DNA, the CDR3 is TGTGCCAGTAGTCTTGCGGGAGAAGGGTACGAGCAGTACTTC. The encoded protein is CASSLAGEGYEQYF.

The count of this clone is one. V and J are TRBV25-1 and TRBJ1-2; weak D call: TRBD1 (5 bases). CDR1 MGHDK and CDR2 SYGVNS come from the germline V gene. The CDR3 contains 14 residues. V lost 6 bases to trimming and J lost 4 bases, with 15 bases between them. CDR3 DNA sequence: TGTGCCAGCAGAGGGGTTTCAGGGAGCTATGGCTACACCTTC. This encodes CASRGVSGSYGYTF.

The rearrangement uses TRBV14 and TRBJ2-1; D is possibly TRBD2 (5 bases). Germline V lookup: CDR1 SGHDN, CDR2 FVKESK. The CDR3 extends over 18 amino acids. V gave up 2 bases and J gave up 3 bases, with 20 bases separating them. The CDR3 is CASSQNTRWRSNYNEQFF. For the CDR3, the DNA is TGTGCCAGCAGCCAAAATACAAGGTGGAGGTCGAACTACAATGAGCAGTTCTTC.

CDR3 in DNA: TGTGCCTGGAGTGTTATGCCGGGACAAACCTACGAGCAGTACTTC. Its protein is CAWSVMPGQTYEQYF. V usage is TRBV30 and J usage is TRBJ2-7; D perhaps matches TRBD1 (6 bases). Germline lookup yields CDR1 GTSNPN and CDR2 SVGIG (reference sequence). This CDR3 comprises 15 residues. V lost 0 bases, J lost 2 bases, and 14 bases lay in between. The complete variable domain, with remaining parts taken from reference TRBV30 and TRBJ2-7, reads SQTIHQWPATLVQPVGSPLSLECTVEGTSNPNLYWYRQAAGRGLQLLFYSVGIGQISSEVPQNLSASRPQDRQFILSSKKLLLSDSGFYLCAWSVMPGQTYEQYFGPGTRLTVT.

This rearrangement joins TRBV19 to TRBJ1-2; maybe TRBD1 (6 bases). In germline, CDR1 is LNHDA, CDR2 SQIVND (reference sequence). This CDR3 comprises 13 residues. V was shortened by 6 bases and J by 5 bases, with 13 bases between the two germline ends. The CDR3 region has the DNA TGTGCCAGTAGACTCGGGGGCGATTATGGCTACACCTTC. The encoded protein is CASRLGGDYGYTF.

This clone appeared once. J is TRBJ2-2 and V is TRBV29-1, with D perhaps TRBD1 or TRBD2 (6 bases each). The CDR3 has 15 residues. V was trimmed by 6 bases and J by 4 bases, leaving 18 bases between them. Per the germline V gene, CDR1 is SQVTM and CDR2 is ANQGSEA. The CDR3 protein is CSVAWGAVGTGELFF. As DNA, the CDR3 is TGCAGCGTCGCGTGGGGGGCAGTGGGCACCGGGGAGCTGTTTTTT.

The chain links TRBV2 to TRBJ2-2; no clear D gene. The germline V gene encodes CDR1 SNHLY and CDR2 FYNNEI. Trimming took 6 bases from V and 5 from J, leaving 10 bases between them. This CDR3 spans 13 amino acids. CDR3 protein: CASSPRGTGELFF. The CDR3 nucleotides read TGTGCCAGCAGCCCCCGAGGAACCGGGGAGCTGTTTTTT.

The table lists this clone with a count of one. V gene TRBV5-1 combines with J gene TRBJ2-1, with D uncertain. Germline-derived CDR1 and CDR2 are SGHRS and YFSETQ. The CDR3 has 15 residues. Deletions cut 1 base from V and 6 bases from J, with 14 bases between. In DNA form, the CDR3 reads TGCGCCAGCAGCTTGATACCCGACAAATCCAATGAGCAGTTCTTC. This gives the protein CASSLIPDKSNEQFF.

CDR3 coding DNA: TGCGCCAGCAGCTTGCAGTCGTTCATCACAGATACGCAGTATTTT. Encoded protein: CASSLQSFITDTQYF. This rearrangement joins TRBV5-1 to TRBJ2-3; no reliable D call. The germline V gene has CDR1 SGHRS and CDR2 YFSETQ. Between the trimmed V and J ends, which lost 1 base and 2 bases, there was a span of 11 bases. The length of the CDR3 is 15 residues. Using reference TRBV5-1 and TRBJ2-3 for the parts outside the CDR3, the full variable domain is KAGVTQTPRYLIKTRGQQVTLSCSPISGHRSVSWYQQTPGQGLQFLFEYFSETQRNKGNFPGRFSGRQFSNSRSEMNVSTLELGDSALYLCASSLQSFITDTQYFGPGTRLTVL.

The chain carries TRBV2 and TRBJ2-1, with D unresolved. With 4 bases removed from V and 5 bases from J, the gap between germline ends came to 15 bases. CDR1 is SNHLY and CDR2 is FYNNEI in the germline V gene. The CDR3 consists of 15 residues. The CDR3 DNA is TGTGCCAGCAGTGTCCGAACAGCGATTAACAATGAGCAGTTCTTC. Its protein is CASSVRTAINNEQFF.

This chain connects TRBV7-8 to TRBJ1-4; D is uncertain. The CDR3 sequence is 17 residues long. Germline loops: CDR1 SGHVS, CDR2 FQNEAQ. The V and J ends lost 0 bases and 4 bases respectively, with 15 bases between them. The CDR3 sequence: CASSLAALGQLNEKLFF. CDR3 bases: TGTGCCAGCAGCTTAGCGGCCCTTGGGCAGCTTAATGAAAAACTGTTTTTT.

About this clone itself: In the same sample, other DNA sequences code for this CDR3. The gene calls are TRBV7-9 and TRBJ1-1, with a tentative D call TRBD1 (5 bases). The CDR3 is made up of 12 amino acids. The V end was cut by 2 bases, the J end by 6 bases, with 7 bases between. CDR1 and CDR2 (germline): SEHNR, FQNEAQ (reference sequence). The CDR3 DNA follows: TGTGCCAGCAGCTTACGGGGGTCTGAAGCTTTCTTT. Translating gives CASSLRGSEAFF.

This sequence joins TRBV4-3 and TRBJ2-5; 8 bases align to TRBD2. Germline values: CDR1 LGHNA, CDR2 YSLEER. There are 15 residues in the CDR3. The V segment lost 1 base and the J segment 4 bases; nucleotides outside the gene matches: 5. The DNA for the CDR3 is TGCGCCAGCAGCCAAGGCATCGCGGGAGGAGAGACCCAGTACTTC. As protein: CASSQGIAGGETQYF.

The V call is TRBV28, the J call TRBJ1-4; no reliable D call. Germline V gene sequence: CDR1 MDHEN, CDR2 SYDVKM. Between the trimmed V and J ends, which lost 6 bases and 0 bases, there was a span of 8 bases. The CDR3 has 14 residues. As DNA, the CDR3 is TGTGCCAGCAGCTCCTATCCAACTAATGAAAAACTGTTTTTT. Amino acids: CASSSYPTNEKLFF. Full variable domain (outside the CDR3, taken from reference TRBV28 and TRBJ1-4): DVKVTQSSRYLVKRTGEKVFLECVQDMDHENMFWYRQDPGLGLRLIYFSYDVKMKEKGDIPEGYSVSREKKERFSLILESASTNQTSMYLCASSSYPTNEKLFFGSGTQLSVL.

The count of this clone is one. The chain combines TRBV5-4 with TRBJ1-3; D unclear. The CDR3 is 17 amino acids. The V and J ends lost 0 bases and 0 bases respectively, with 13 bases between them. The germline V gene has CDR1 SGHNT and CDR2 YYREEE (reference sequence). The CDR3 loop reads CASSLGLGPTSGNTIYF. The CDR3 nucleotides read TGTGCCAGCAGCTTGGGTCTGGGTCCTACCTCTGGAAACACCATATATTTT.

This chain connects TRBV20-1 to TRBJ2-1, with unresolved D. Germline loops: CDR1 DFQATT, CDR2 SNEGSKA (reference sequence). The CDR3 is 11 residues long. The CDR3 bases are TGCAGAACAGACACTTACAATGAGCAGTTCTTC. Protein product: CRTDTYNEQFF.

V gene TRBV5-1 combines with J gene TRBJ1-4, with a possible D match to TRBD1 (5 bases). The V end was cut by 1 base, the J end by 3 bases, with 10 bases between. The CDR3 length is 15 residues. Germline values: CDR1 SGHRS, CDR2 YFSETQ. CDR3 in amino acids: CASSLLGGSNEKLFF. CDR3 DNA sequence: TGCGCCAGCAGCTTGTTGGGGGGGTCTAATGAAAAACTGTTTTTT.

This clone has only one observation. This sequence joins TRBV6-5 and TRBJ2-5; D not resolved. Trimming shortened V by 2 bases and J by 1 base, and 11 bases separated the two germline ends. The germline V gene encodes CDR1 MNHEY and CDR2 SVGAGI. The CDR3 consists of 15 residues. The CDR3 coding sequence is TGTGCCAGCAGTTACGTTGGGAATTCCCAAGAGACCCAGTACTTC. Protein product: CASSYVGNSQETQYF.

The gene calls are TRBV14 and TRBJ1-1, with D perhaps TRBD1 (5 bases). CDR1 SGHDN and CDR2 FVKESK come from the germline V gene. V was pared by 1 base and J by 1 base, with 13 bases between. The CDR3 has 16 residues. CDR3 sequence reads: CASSQVRTGPNTEAFF. The CDR3 DNA reads TGTGCCAGCAGCCAAGTACGTACAGGACCGAACACTGAAGCTTTCTTT.

V and J are TRBV5-1 and TRBJ2-3; D is perhaps TRBD2 (5 bases). The V end lost 1 base, the J end lost 0 bases, and 9 bases lay between the germline ends. The CDR3 is made up of 15 amino acids. Germline-derived CDR1 and CDR2 are SGHRS and YFSETQ. In DNA, the CDR3 is TGCGCCAGCAGCTTGTATAGGGAGAGCACAGATACGCAGTATTTT. Its protein product is CASSLYRESTDTQYF. Full variable domain (outside the CDR3, taken from reference TRBV5-1 and TRBJ2-3): KAGVTQTPRYLIKTRGQQVTLSCSPISGHRSVSWYQQTPGQGLQFLFEYFSETQRNKGNFPGRFSGRQFSNSRSEMNVSTLELGDSALYLCASSLYRESTDTQYFGPGTRLTVL.

V is TRBV28 and J is TRBJ2-7, with no clear D. CDR1 is MDHEN and CDR2 is SYDVKM in the germline V gene. Trimming stripped 6 bases from V and 2 bases from J, with 17 bases between. CDR3 length equals 15 residues. CDR3 protein: CASSSRIDLTYEQYF. For the CDR3, the DNA is TGTGCCAGCAGCTCACGCATAGATCTAACCTACGAGCAGTACTTC.

This chain joins TRBV7-9 and TRBJ2-2; 9 nucleotides agree with TRBD1. Germline values: CDR1 SEHNR, CDR2 FQNEAQ (reference sequence). V shed 1 base and J 6 bases; nucleotides not matched to a gene: 6. The length of the CDR3 is 16 residues. This chain's CDR3 is CASSLVGDRAAGELFF. The CDR3 DNA reads TGTGCCAGCAGCTTAGTTGGGGACAGGGCGGCCGGGGAGCTGTTTTTT.

V and J are TRBV19 and TRBJ1-3, with D uncertain. Germline-derived CDR1 and CDR2 are LNHDA and SQIVND (reference sequence). The V end lost 6 bases, the J end lost 0 bases, and 9 bases lay between the germline ends. CDR3 size: 14 residues. In DNA form, the CDR3 reads TGTGCCAGTAGGACTGGGAGCTCTGGAAACACCATATATTTT. Translated: CASRTGSSGNTIYF.

The rearrangement links TRBV19 to TRBJ2-7; 9 nucleotides match TRBD1. This CDR3 has 17 residues. The ends lost 3 bases at V and 2 bases at J; junction bases unmatched: 11. Germline V lookup: CDR1 LNHDA, CDR2 SQIVND (reference sequence). The CDR3 region is CASSIQLGTGTPYEQYF. The DNA for the CDR3 is TGTGCCAGTAGTATCCAGCTTGGGACAGGGACCCCCTACGAGCAGTACTTC.

This chain links TRBV6-5 with TRBJ2-7; no reliable D call. The CDR3 is made up of 15 amino acids. The V gene's germline CDR1 is MNHEY and CDR2 SVGAGI. Trimming shortened V by 0 bases and J by 2 bases, and 11 bases separated the two germline ends. This CDR3 reads CASSYSAPRTYEQYF. The CDR3 region has the DNA TGTGCCAGCAGTTACTCGGCTCCTCGGACCTACGAGCAGTACTTC.

About this clone itself: The identical CDR3 is also encoded by other nucleotide sequences in the sample. The rearrangement joins TRBV5-1 to TRBJ2-7; D is possibly TRBD1 (5 bases). Germline V CDR1 and CDR2: SGHRS, YFSETQ. The CDR3 extends over 13 amino acids. V was trimmed by 5 bases and J by 1 base, leaving 10 bases between them. The CDR3 is CASSRDRSYEQYF. The CDR3 region has the DNA TGCGCCAGCAGTCGCGACAGATCCTACGAGCAGTACTTC.

The chain recombines TRBV7-2 with TRBJ1-2, with D unresolved. Trimming removed 5 bases from V and 2 bases from J, with 15 bases in between. This CDR3 is built from 15 residues. Germline CDR1 SGHTA, CDR2 FQGNSA. CDR3 region: CASSTVGGRNYGYTF. CDR3 nucleotides: TGTGCCAGCAGCACAGTAGGAGGGAGGAACTATGGCTACACCTTC.

This chain links TRBV19 with TRBJ1-1; D uncertain. With 3 bases removed from V and 5 bases from J, the gap between germline ends came to 10 bases. This CDR3 spans 13 amino acids. Germline assignment: CDR1 LNHDA and CDR2 SQIVND (reference sequence). CDR3 residues: CASSILVGTEAFF. The CDR3 bases are TGTGCCAGTAGTATTTTGGTGGGGACTGAAGCTTTCTTT. The complete variable domain, with remaining parts taken from reference TRBV19 and TRBJ1-1, reads DGGITQSPKYLFRKEGQNVTLSCEQNLNHDAMYWYRQDPGQGLRLIYYSQIVNDFQKGDIAEGYSVSREKKESFPLTVTSAQKNPTAFYLCASSILVGTEAFFGQGTRLTVV.